This passage covers 10 T cell receptor beta chains from one sample sequenced in a study of blood T cell repertoires in COVID-19. The assay was immunoSEQ multiplex PCR, and TCRdb's table has in-frame clones only and misses some. The table has about 440,000 clones, 80% to 95% seen once; the top ten hold 0.6%. The sequencing input was PBMCs or T cells enriched from blood (not recorded which). The receptor source for this set is a man younger than 30 who had recovered from COVID-19.

This clone occurred once. The CDR3 nucleotides are TGTGCCAGCAGCTTGGCCCAGAAAAACATTCAGTACTTC. Translation: CASSLAQKNIQYF. V and J are TRBV5-6 and TRBJ2-4; D is uncertain. Germline V lookup: CDR1 SGHDT, CDR2 YYEEEE. V lost 0 bases to trimming and J lost 4 bases, with 5 bases between them. The CDR3 is 13 residues long.

V usage is TRBV5-1 and J usage is TRBJ1-3; a possible D gene is TRBD1 (5 bases). Germline V gene data show CDR1 as SGHRS and CDR2 as YFSETQ. Trimming took 5 bases from V and 8 from J, leaving 14 bases between them. This CDR3 has 13 amino acids. DNA for the CDR3: TGCGCCAGCAGACAAGGGGCTGGGGACACCATATATTTT. The encoded protein is CASRQGAGDTIYF.

This chain links TRBV3-1 (or the pseudogene TRBV3-2) with TRBJ1-5; D possibly corresponds to TRBD1 (5 bases). CDR3 length: 15 residues. Germline V gene sequence: CDR1 LGHDT, CDR2 YNNKEL (reference sequence). The V gene lost 3 bases and the J gene lost 0 bases, with 9 bases spanning the gap. The CDR3 DNA sequence: TGTGCCAGCAGCCAGGGGCCAAGTAGCAATCAGCCCCAGCATTTT. It yields the protein CASSQGPSSNQPQHF.

The chain links TRBV13 to TRBJ2-1; TRBD2 might be the D (6 bases). CDR3 length: 16 amino acids. The ends were cut back, 0 bases at V and 0 bases at J, with 9 bases in the middle. Germline loops: CDR1 PRHDT, CDR2 FYEKMQ (reference sequence). CDR3 nucleotides: TGTGCCAGCAGCTTAGGCTCGGGAGCCTCCTACAATGAGCAGTTCTTC. Its translation is CASSLGSGASYNEQFF.

The chain uses TRBV5-4 and TRBJ2-1, with TRBD2 matching over 14 bases. The CDR3 length is 17 residues. V lost 3 bases and J lost 8; bases outside the gene matches: 10. Germline V CDR1 and CDR2: SGHNT, YYREEE (reference sequence). The CDR3 nucleotides read TGTGCCAGCAGCTCGGGACTAGCGGGAGTCCTGGGGGATGAGCAGTTCTTC. Translating gives CASSSGLAGVLGDEQFF.

The gene calls are TRBV19 and TRBJ2-7, with a tentative D call TRBD1 (5 bases). V shed 6 bases and J shed 1 base, with 10 bases lying between them. From germline, CDR1 is LNHDA and CDR2 SQIVND (reference sequence). The CDR3 covers 13 residues. CDR3 region: CASSQAGSYEQYF. DNA for the CDR3: TGTGCCAGTAGCCAGGCAGGGTCCTACGAGCAGTACTTC.

The chain uses TRBV5-6 and TRBJ2-1, with D hard to call. Germline V gene data show CDR1 as SGHDT and CDR2 as YYEEEE. V was shortened by 2 bases and J by 2 bases, with 14 bases between the two germline ends. This CDR3 has 16 residues. The CDR3 DNA reads TGTGCCAGCAGCTTCTCGGTACTCAATACCTACAATGAGCAGTTCTTC. Amino acids: CASSFSVLNTYNEQFF.

The V gene is TRBV9, the J gene TRBJ1-2; maybe TRBD1 (5 bases). In germline, CDR1 is SGDLS, CDR2 YYNGEE. The CDR3 has 15 amino acids. Trimming took off 0 bases at V and 3 bases at J, with 12 bases between the two ends. The CDR3 sequence: CASSVARGGDYGYTF. The CDR3 bases are TGTGCCAGCAGCGTAGCTAGGGGTGGTGACTATGGCTACACCTTC.

The rearrangement joins TRBV3-1 (or the pseudogene TRBV3-2) to TRBJ1-2; D is unresolved. The CDR3 has 14 amino acids. With 3 bases removed from V and 2 bases from J, the gap between germline ends came to 10 bases. The V gene's germline CDR1 is LGHDT and CDR2 YNNKEL (reference sequence). Here the CDR3 DNA reads TGTGCCAGCAGCCAGGAAGAGGTCAACTATGGCTACACCTTC. This sequence encodes CASSQEEVNYGYTF.

The gene calls are TRBV7-9 and TRBJ1-6; D perhaps matches TRBD1 (5 bases). Germline V CDR1 and CDR2: SEHNR, FQNEAQ (reference sequence). This CDR3 contains 14 residues. V shed 2 bases and J shed 10 bases, with 12 bases lying between them. CDR3 sequence: CASSLSAGMSPLHF. DNA of the CDR3: TGTGCCAGCAGCTTATCGGCAGGGATGTCACCCCTCCACTTT. Full variable domain (missing parts from reference TRBV7-9 and TRBJ1-6): DTGVSQNPRHKITKRGQNVTFRCDPISEHNRLYWYRQTLGQGPEFLTYFQNEAQLEKSRLLSDRFSAERPKGSFSTLEIQRTEQGDSAMYLCASSLSAGMSPLHFGNGTRLTVT.